The 14 T cell receptor beta chains presented below share a single source sample, sequenced in a study of control samples from healthy donors and cancer patients. Clones were read by immunoSEQ multiplex PCR, and TCRdb kept only the in-frame ones, dropping some. The sample includes about 38,000 clones, about four fifths of them seen just once. Sequenced: PBMCs. These receptors came from a woman aged 55 to 70 with lung cancer.

J is TRBJ1-1 and V is TRBV7-9; D remains unclear. The ends were cut back, 5 bases at V and 2 bases at J, with 9 bases in the middle. This CDR3 contains 13 residues. Germline values: CDR1 SEHNR, CDR2 FQNEAQ (reference sequence). CDR3 nucleotide sequence: TGTGCCAGCAGCCTAAGAACTAACACTGAAGCTTTCTTT. It is translated as CASSLRTNTEAFF.

This chain joins TRBV19 and TRBJ1-6; a possible D gene is TRBD1 (6 bases). Germline CDR1 reads LNHDA; CDR2 reads SQIVND (reference sequence). This CDR3 region has 13 residues. V was trimmed by 5 bases and J by 8 bases, leaving 10 bases between them. The CDR3, as DNA: TGTGCCAGTAGTGACCGGACAGATTCACCCCTCCACTTT. Its protein is CASSDRTDSPLHF.

In its sample, this clone was seen a few times. The CDR3 DNA is TGTGCCAGCCGAACAGGGGAGCTGTTTGGCTACACCTTC. Translated, it gives CASRTGELFGYTF. The rearrangement joins TRBV28 to TRBJ1-2; 7 nucleotides align to TRBD1. CDR3 length: 13 residues. Germline-derived CDR1 and CDR2 are MDHEN and SYDVKM. V was pared by 8 bases and J by 7 bases, with 10 bases of the junction left unmatched.

This clone was seen only a few times. The genes are TRBV6-5 and TRBJ2-7; tentative D call: TRBD1 (5 bases). Trimming pared 11 bases from V and 0 bases from J, leaving 14 bases between. Germline assignment: CDR1 MNHEY and CDR2 SVGAGI. There are 13 residues in the CDR3. The CDR3 loop is CALEGALSYEQYF. CDR3 coding DNA: TGTGCCTTAGAAGGGGCCCTCTCCTACGAGCAGTACTTC.

Note on this clone: The junction does not match germline at one end; this may be a read error. This specimen includes other DNA sequences encoding the same CDR3. This rearrangement joins TRBV4-3 to TRBJ2-2, with D possibly being TRBD2 (5 bases). CDR1 and CDR2 from the germline V gene are LGHNA and YSLEER. CDR3 size: 16 residues. CDR3: CASSHFKYYPPGELFF. The CDR3 bases are TGCGCCAGCAGCCATTTCAAGTACTACCCACCCGGGGAGCTGTTTTTC.

This sequence joins TRBV9 and TRBJ2-3; D is undetermined. V was pared by 0 bases and J by 2 bases, with 10 bases between. This CDR3 is 15 amino acids long. Per germline, CDR1 SGDLS and CDR2 YYNGEE. CDR3 in DNA: TGTGCCAGCAGCGTAGGTCAACAATTCACAGATACGCAGTATTTT. Protein product: CASSVGQQFTDTQYF.

This chain connects TRBV6-5 to TRBJ2-1, with no clear D. The V gene's germline CDR1 is MNHEY and CDR2 SVGAGI. CDR3 size: 13 residues. V lost 5 bases, J lost 5 bases, and 10 bases lay in between. Here the CDR3 DNA reads TGTGCCAGCAGTAACGCCTATGACAATGAGCAGTTCTTC. Protein: CASSNAYDNEQFF.

The gene calls are TRBV9 and TRBJ2-7, with D possibly matching TRBD1 (6 bases). Germline V gene lookup returns CDR1 SGDLS and CDR2 YYNGEE. Trimming took off 0 bases at V and 4 bases at J, with 14 bases between the two ends. The CDR3 is 15 residues long. The CDR3 here is CASSVAHGTIYEQYF. The CDR3 bases are TGTGCCAGCAGCGTAGCACATGGGACAATTTACGAGCAGTACTTC. The whole variable domain, filled in from reference TRBV9 and TRBJ2-7, reads DSGVTQTPKHLITATGQRVTLRCSPRSGDLSVYWYQQSLDQGLQFLIQYYNGEERAKGNILERFSAQQFPDLHSELNLSSLELGDSALYFCASSVAHGTIYEQYFGPGTRLTVT.

The CDR3 region has the DNA TGTGCCAGCAGTTTAACGATTGAAGCTTTCTTT. Its protein is CASSLTIEAFF. This chain uses TRBV12-3 or TRBV12-4 with TRBJ1-1; D is undetermined. The length of the CDR3 is 11 residues. V was shortened by 2 bases and J by 7 bases, with 5 bases between the two germline ends.

The chain joins TRBV24-1 to TRBJ2-1; 7 nucleotides match TRBD1. Germline V CDR1 and CDR2: KGHDR, SFDVKD. This CDR3 is 13 amino acids long. With V trimmed by 5 bases and J by 7 bases, 4 bases remained unmatched. The chain's CDR3 is CATSGLTGNEQFF. The CDR3 nucleotides read TGTGCCACCAGTGGCCTGACAGGGAATGAGCAGTTCTTC.

The J gene is TRBJ1-5, the V gene TRBV27; 11 positions agree with TRBD1. V gave up 6 bases and J gave up 6 bases; unmatched junction bases: 7. The germline V gene has CDR1 MNHEY and CDR2 SMNVEV (reference sequence). CDR3 size: 15 residues. CDR3 in amino acids: CASSRGTGGSQPQHF. The CDR3, as DNA: TGTGCCAGCAGCCGGGGGACAGGGGGGAGTCAGCCCCAGCATTTT.

The chain joins TRBV6-5 to TRBJ1-4, with 7 bases lining up with TRBD1. This CDR3 is 12 amino acids long. The V gene end was trimmed by 6 bases and the J gene end by 5 bases; junction bases not matched to a gene: 0. Germline-derived CDR1 and CDR2 are MNHEY and SVGAGI. This chain's CDR3 is CASRTGNEKLFF. The DNA of the CDR3 is TGTGCCAGCAGGACAGGGAATGAAAAACTGTTTTTT.

The chain carries TRBV7-9 and TRBJ1-2, with 11 bases matching TRBD1. J lost 8 bases, V lost 5 bases, and 4 bases had no gene match. Germline V gene sequence: CDR1 SEHNR, CDR2 FQNEAQ (reference sequence). CDR3 size: 13 residues. In nucleotides, the CDR3 is TGTGCCAGCAGCCGGACAGGGGGCGAGGGCTACACCTTC. It is translated as CASSRTGGEGYTF.

V is TRBV24-1 and J is TRBJ2-2; 9 nucleotides line up with TRBD1. The CDR3 runs to 15 residues. Trimming took 2 bases from V and 6 from J; bases not matched to a gene: 3. From germline, CDR1 is KGHDR and CDR2 SFDVKD. The CDR3 is CATSDSTGGSGELFF. The CDR3 DNA reads TGTGCCACCAGTGATTCGACAGGGGGGTCCGGGGAGCTGTTTTTT.